This TCR beta chain emerged from a study of cytomegalovirus exposure and HLA in healthy donors. Study overall: Among the roughly 400 genotyped donors, approximately 82% were placed in the Caucasian-associated ancestry cluster. Study-level findings and limits: By HLA locus, TCR association rates varied in a later analysis, with DRB1 showing the most and HLA-C the fewest. A previous analysis found most TCR beta V segments productive roughly 87% or roughly 30% of the time.

Nominally healthy donors provided the samples, though records likely missed some immune exposures. Trimming pared 3 bases from V and 9 bases from J, leaving 15 bases between. Germline V CDR1 and CDR2: SNHLY, FYNNEI. The CDR3 extends over 14 amino acids. The PCR was carried out with 60 Vbeta primers and 13 Jbeta primers. Produced via immunoSEQ multiplex PCR; TCRdb's table is partial and in-frame only. Of around 170,000 clones in the sample, 77% were seen once. Points on this clone: Its antigen is unknown.

This TCR derives from a young man in good health and CMV-seronegative. Sequenced sample: PBMCs. This chain links TRBV2 with TRBJ1-5; D unclear. Written as DNA, the CDR3 is TGTGCCAGCAGTGACCCAACACCTCTCAGGCCCCAGCATTTT. Its protein is CASSDPTPLRPQHF.